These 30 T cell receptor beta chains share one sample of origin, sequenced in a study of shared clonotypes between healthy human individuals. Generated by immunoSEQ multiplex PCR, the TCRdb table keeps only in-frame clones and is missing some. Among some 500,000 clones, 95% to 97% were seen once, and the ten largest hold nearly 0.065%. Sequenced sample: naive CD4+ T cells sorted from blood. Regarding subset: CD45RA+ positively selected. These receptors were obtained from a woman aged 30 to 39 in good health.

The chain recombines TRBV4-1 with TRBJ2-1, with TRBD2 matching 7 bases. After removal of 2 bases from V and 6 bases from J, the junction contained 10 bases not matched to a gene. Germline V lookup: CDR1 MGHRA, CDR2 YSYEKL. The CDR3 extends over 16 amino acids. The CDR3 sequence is CASSQIAATGGNEQFF. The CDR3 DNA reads TGCGCCAGCAGCCAAATCGCGGCTACGGGGGGCAATGAGCAGTTCTTC.

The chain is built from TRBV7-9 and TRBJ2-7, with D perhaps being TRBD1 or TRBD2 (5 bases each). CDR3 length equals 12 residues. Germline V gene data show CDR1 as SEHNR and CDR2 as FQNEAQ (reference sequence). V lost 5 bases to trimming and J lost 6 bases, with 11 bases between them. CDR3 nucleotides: TGTGCCAGCAGCCCTCCCGGGGCCGAGCAGTACTTC. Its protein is CASSPPGAEQYF.

CDR3: CAWSRAYEQYF. The CDR3 bases are TGTGCCTGGAGTCGGGCCTACGAGCAGTACTTC. The chain carries TRBV30 and TRBJ2-7; no clear D gene. This CDR3 spans 11 amino acids. Trimming removed 2 bases at V and 2 bases at J, with 4 bases between. Germline V gene data show CDR1 as GTSNPN and CDR2 as SVGIG (reference sequence).

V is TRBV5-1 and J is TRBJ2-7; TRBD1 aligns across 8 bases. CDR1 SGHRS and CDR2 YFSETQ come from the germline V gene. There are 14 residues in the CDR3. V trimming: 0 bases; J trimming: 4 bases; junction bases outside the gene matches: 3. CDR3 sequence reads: CASSLGQGWYEQYF. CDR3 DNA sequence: TGCGCCAGCAGCTTGGGACAGGGGTGGTACGAGCAGTACTTC.

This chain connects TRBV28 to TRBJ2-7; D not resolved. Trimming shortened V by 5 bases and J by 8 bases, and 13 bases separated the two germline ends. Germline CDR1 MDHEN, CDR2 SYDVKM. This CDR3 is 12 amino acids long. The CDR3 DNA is TGTGCCAGCAGTGTTACACTTGTGCAGCAGTACTTC. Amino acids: CASSVTLVQQYF.

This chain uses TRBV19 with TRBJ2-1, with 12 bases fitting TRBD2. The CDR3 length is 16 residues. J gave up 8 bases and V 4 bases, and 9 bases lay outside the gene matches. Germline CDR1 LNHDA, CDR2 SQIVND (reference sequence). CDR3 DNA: TGTGCCAGTAGTACCCGACGACTAGCGGGAGTCCATGAGCAGTTCTTC. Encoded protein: CASSTRRLAGVHEQFF.

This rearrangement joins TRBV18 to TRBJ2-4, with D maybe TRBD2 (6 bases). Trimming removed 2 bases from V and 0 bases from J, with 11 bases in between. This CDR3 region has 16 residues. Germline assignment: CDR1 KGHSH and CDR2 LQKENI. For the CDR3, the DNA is TGTGCCAGCTCACCAGGACCCGGGGGAGCCAAAAACATTCAGTACTTC. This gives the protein CASSPGPGGAKNIQYF.

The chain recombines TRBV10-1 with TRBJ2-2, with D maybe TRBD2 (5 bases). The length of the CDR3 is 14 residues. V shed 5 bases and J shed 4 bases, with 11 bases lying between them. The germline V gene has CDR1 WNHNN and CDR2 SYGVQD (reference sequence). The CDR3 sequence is CASSPSAGTGELFF. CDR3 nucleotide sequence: TGCGCCAGCAGTCCGTCCGCGGGCACCGGGGAGCTGTTTTTT.

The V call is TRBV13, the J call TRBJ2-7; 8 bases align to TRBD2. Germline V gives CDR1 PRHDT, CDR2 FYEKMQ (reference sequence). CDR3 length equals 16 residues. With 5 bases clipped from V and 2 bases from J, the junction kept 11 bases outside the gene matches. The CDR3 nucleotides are TGTGCCAGCAGCCATATCTTAACTAGCGGAACCTACGAGCAGTACTTC. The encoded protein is CASSHILTSGTYEQYF.

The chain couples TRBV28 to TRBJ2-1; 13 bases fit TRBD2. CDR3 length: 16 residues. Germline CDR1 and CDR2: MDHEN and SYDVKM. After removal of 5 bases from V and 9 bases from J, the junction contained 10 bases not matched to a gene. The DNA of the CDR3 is TGTGCCAGCAGTGTCCTCGGACTAGCGGGAGCGGTTGAGCAGTTCTTC. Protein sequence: CASSVLGLAGAVEQFF.

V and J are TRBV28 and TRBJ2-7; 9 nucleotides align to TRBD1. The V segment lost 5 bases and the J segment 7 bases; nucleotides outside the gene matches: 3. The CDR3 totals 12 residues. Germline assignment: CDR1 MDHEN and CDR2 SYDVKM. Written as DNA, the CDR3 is TGTGCCAGCAGTGGGGGGACAGGGGAGCAGTACTTC. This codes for CASSGGTGEQYF. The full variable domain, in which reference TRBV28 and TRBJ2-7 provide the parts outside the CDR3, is DVKVTQSSRYLVKRTGEKVFLECVQDMDHENMFWYRQDPGLGLRLIYFSYDVKMKEKGDIPEGYSVSREKKERFSLILESASTNQTSMYLCASSGGTGEQYFGPGTRLTVT.

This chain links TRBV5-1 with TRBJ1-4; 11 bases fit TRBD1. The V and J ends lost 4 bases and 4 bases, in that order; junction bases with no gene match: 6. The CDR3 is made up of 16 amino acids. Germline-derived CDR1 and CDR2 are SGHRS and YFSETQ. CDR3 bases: TGCGCCAGCAGCAGGGGACAGGGGGATTTTAATGAAAAACTGTTTTTT. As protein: CASSRGQGDFNEKLFF.

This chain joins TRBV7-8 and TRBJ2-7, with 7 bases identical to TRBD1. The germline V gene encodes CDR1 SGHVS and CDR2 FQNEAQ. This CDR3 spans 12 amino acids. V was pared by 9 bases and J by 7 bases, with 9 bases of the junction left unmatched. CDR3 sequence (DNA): TGTGCCAGTAGGGACAGTCACCTTGAGCAGTACTTC. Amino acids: CASRDSHLEQYF.

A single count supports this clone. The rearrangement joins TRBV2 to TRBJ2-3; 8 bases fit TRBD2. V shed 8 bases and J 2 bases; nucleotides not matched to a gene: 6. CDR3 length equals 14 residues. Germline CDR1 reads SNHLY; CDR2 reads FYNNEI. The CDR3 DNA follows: TGTGCCAGCTTGCTAGCGGGTCCCACAGATACGCAGTATTTT. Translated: CASLLAGPTDTQYF.

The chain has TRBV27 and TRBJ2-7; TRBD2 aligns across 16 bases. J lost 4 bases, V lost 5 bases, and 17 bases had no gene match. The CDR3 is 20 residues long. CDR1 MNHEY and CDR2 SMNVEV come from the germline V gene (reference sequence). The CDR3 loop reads CASSNKPPGLAGGPSYEQYF. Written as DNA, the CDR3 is TGTGCCAGCAGTAACAAACCACCGGGACTAGCGGGAGGGCCGAGTTACGAGCAGTACTTC.

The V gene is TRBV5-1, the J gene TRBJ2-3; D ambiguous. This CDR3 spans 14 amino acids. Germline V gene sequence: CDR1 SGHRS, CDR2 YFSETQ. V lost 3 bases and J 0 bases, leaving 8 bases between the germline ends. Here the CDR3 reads CASSSGPSTDTQYF. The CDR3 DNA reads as TGCGCCAGCAGCTCTGGACCTAGCACAGATACGCAGTATTTT. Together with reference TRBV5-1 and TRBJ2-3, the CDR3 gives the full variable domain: KAGVTQTPRYLIKTRGQQVTLSCSPISGHRSVSWYQQTPGQGLQFLFEYFSETQRNKGNFPGRFSGRQFSNSRSEMNVSTLELGDSALYLCASSSGPSTDTQYFGPGTRLTVL.

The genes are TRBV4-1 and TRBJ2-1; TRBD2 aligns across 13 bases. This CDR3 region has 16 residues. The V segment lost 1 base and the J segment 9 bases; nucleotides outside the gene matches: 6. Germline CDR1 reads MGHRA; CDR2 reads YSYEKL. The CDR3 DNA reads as TGCGCCAGCAGCCAAGGAGGACTAGCGGGAGCTGCTGAGCAGTTCTTC. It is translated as CASSQGGLAGAAEQFF.

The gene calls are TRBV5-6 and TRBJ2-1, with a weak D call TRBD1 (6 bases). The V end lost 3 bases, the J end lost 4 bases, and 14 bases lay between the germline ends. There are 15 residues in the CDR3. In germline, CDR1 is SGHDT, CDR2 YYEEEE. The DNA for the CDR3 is TGTGCCAGCAGCTCTGGTTGGGGGCAGTACAATGAGCAGTTCTTC. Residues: CASSSGWGQYNEQFF.

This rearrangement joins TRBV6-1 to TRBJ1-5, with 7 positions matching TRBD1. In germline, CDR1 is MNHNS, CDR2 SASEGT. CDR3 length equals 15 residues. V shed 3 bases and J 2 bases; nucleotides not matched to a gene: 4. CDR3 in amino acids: CASSEDRSGNQPQHF. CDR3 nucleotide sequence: TGTGCCAGCAGTGAGGACAGGTCCGGCAATCAGCCCCAGCATTTT.

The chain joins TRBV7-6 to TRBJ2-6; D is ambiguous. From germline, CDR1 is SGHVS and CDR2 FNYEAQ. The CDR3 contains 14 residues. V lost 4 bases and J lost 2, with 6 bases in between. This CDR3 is CASSSLAGANVLTF. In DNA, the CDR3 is TGTGCCAGCAGCTCTCTAGCTGGGGCCAACGTCCTGACTTTC.

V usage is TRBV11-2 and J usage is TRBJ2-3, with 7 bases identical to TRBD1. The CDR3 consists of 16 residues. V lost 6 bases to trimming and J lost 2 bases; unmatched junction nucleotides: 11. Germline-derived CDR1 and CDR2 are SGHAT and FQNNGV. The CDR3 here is CASRYRGYTNTDTQYF. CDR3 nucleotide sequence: TGTGCCAGCAGGTACAGGGGCTATACTAACACAGATACGCAGTATTTT.

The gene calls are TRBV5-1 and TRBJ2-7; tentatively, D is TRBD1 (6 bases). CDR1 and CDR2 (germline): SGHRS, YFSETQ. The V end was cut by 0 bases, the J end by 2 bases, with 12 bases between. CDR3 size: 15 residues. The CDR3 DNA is TGCGCCAGCAGCTTGGCGACAGGCCGTACCTACGAGCAGTACTTC. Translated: CASSLATGRTYEQYF.

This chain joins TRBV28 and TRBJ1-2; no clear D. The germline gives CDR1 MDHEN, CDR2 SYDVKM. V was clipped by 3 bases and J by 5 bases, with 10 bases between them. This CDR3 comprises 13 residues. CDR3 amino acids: CASSFGIPYGYTF. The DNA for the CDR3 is TGTGCCAGCAGTTTCGGAATCCCATATGGCTACACCTTC.

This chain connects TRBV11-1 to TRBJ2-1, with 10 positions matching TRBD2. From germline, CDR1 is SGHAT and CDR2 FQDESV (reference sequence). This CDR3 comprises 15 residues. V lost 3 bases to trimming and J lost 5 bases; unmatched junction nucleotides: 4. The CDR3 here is CASSFGLAENNEQFF. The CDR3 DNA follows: TGTGCCAGCAGCTTCGGACTAGCGGAAAACAATGAGCAGTTCTTC.

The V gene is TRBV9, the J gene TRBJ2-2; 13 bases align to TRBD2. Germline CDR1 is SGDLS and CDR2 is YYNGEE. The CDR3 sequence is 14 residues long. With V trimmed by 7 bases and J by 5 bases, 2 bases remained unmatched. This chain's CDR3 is CASGTSGTTGELFF. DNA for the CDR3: TGTGCCAGCGGGACTAGCGGGACTACCGGGGAGCTGTTTTTT.

DNA for the CDR3: TGTGCCAGTAGTATAGGGGGGGTCAGCGGGGAGCTGTTTTTT. It codes for CASSIGGVSGELFF. This chain connects TRBV19 to TRBJ2-2; a possible D gene is TRBD2 (6 bases). CDR1 and CDR2 (germline): LNHDA, SQIVND (reference sequence). The CDR3 covers 14 residues. V lost 1 base and J lost 7, with 10 bases in between.

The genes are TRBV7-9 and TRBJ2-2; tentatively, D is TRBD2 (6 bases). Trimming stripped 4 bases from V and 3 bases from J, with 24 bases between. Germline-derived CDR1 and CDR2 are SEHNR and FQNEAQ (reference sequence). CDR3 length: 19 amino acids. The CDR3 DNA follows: TGTGCCAGCAGCTCTAGGAGTCCGGGACTTTTGGGACACACCGGGGAGCTGTTTTTT. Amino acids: CASSSRSPGLLGHTGELFF.

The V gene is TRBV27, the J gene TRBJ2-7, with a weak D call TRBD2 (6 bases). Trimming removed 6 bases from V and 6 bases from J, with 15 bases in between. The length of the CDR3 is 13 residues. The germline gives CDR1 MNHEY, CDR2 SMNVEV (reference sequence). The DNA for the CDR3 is TGTGCCAGCAGGGCCTCGGTGGGGGGCGAGCAGTACTTC. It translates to CASRASVGGEQYF.

CDR3 sequence: CATLTGSSGNTIYF. As DNA, the CDR3 is TGTGCCACACTAACAGGGAGCTCTGGAAACACCATATATTTT. This rearrangement joins TRBV19 to TRBJ1-3; possible D gene TRBD1, 6 bases. The CDR3 totals 14 residues. V lost 10 bases and J 0 bases, leaving 13 bases between the germline ends. CDR1 is LNHDA, CDR2 SQIVND, per germline (reference sequence). The full variable domain, completed using reference TRBV19 and TRBJ1-3, is DGGITQSPKYLFRKEGQNVTLSCEQNLNHDAMYWYRQDPGQGLRLIYYSQIVNDFQKGDIAEGYSVSREKKESFPLTVTSAQKNPTAFYLCATLTGSSGNTIYFGEGSWLTVV.

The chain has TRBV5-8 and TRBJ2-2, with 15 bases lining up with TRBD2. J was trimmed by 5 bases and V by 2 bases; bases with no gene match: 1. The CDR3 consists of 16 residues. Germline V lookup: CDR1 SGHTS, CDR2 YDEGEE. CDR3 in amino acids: CASSFGTSGRTGELFF. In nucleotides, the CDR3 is TGTGCCAGCAGCTTTGGGACTAGCGGGAGGACCGGGGAGCTGTTTTTT. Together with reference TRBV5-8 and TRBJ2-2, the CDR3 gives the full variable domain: EAGVTQSPTHLIKTRGQQATLRCSPISGHTSVYWYQQALGLGLQFLLWYDEGEERNRGNFPPRFSGRQFPNYSSELNVNALELEDSALYLCASSFGTSGRTGELFFGEGSRLTVL.